This T cell receptor (beta chain) was identified in a study of human T cells and chemical hapten exposure. Study overall: How much TCR each sample yielded varied, mostly because pooled library volumes differed slightly.

Total RNA was extracted from unfractionated whole blood. V was trimmed by 2 bases and J by 12 bases, leaving 11 bases between them. The CDR3 has 12 residues. Germline CDR1 reads KGHSH; CDR2 reads LQKENI. Single cDNA molecules in the library carried unique molecular identifiers attached during preparation. TCRdb processed the reads anew with MiXCR; each CDR3 protein has one entry. The data hold around 120,000 distinct CDR3 sequences, with more than 8.5% observed a single time. This clonotype turned up a few times. The rearrangement joins TRBV18 to TRBJ2-1; D is perhaps TRBD2 (5 bases). The material sequenced was whole blood. The sequence came from a human donor in good health. Some clones in this sample may be carry-over from other donors' samples. This chain's CDR3 is CASSPTEGSQFF. CDR3 bases: TGTGCCAGCTCACCAACAGAGGGATCGCAGTTCTTC.